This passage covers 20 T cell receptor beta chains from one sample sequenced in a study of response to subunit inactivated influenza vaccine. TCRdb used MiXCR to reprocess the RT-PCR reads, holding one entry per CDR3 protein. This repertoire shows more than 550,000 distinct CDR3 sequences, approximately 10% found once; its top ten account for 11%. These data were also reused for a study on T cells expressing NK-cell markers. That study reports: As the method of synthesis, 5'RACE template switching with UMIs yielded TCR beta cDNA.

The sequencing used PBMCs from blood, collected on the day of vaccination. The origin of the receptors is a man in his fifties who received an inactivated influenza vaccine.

Here the CDR3 DNA reads TGCGCCAGTTCTTCCGGCGGGGAGCTGTTTTTT. Translation gives CASSSGGELFF. The chain recombines TRBV5-1 with TRBJ2-2; D not resolved. Germline lookup yields CDR1 SGHRS and CDR2 YFSETQ. V was cut by 8 bases and J by 7 bases, with 9 bases left in between. The CDR3 is 11 residues long.

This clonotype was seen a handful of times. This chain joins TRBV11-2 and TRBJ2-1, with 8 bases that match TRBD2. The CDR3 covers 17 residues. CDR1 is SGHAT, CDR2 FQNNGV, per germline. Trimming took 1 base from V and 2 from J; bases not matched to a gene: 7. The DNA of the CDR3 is TGTGCCAGCAGCTTAGCCCGCGGGGGGAGAGCCTACAATGAGCAGTTCTTC. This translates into CASSLARGGRAYNEQFF.

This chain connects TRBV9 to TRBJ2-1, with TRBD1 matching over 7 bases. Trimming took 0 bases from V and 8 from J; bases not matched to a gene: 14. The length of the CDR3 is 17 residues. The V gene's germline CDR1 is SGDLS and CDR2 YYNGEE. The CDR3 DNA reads TGTGCCAGCAGCGTAGTCCCCGCCGGGGACAGAGGGGATGAGCAGTTCTTC. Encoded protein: CASSVVPAGDRGDEQFF.

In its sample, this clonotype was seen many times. CDR3 sequence: CASTLWDRVREQYF. In nucleotides, the CDR3 is TGTGCCAGCACCCTATGGGACAGGGTACGCGAGCAGTACTTC. The chain uses TRBV5-6 and TRBJ2-7, with TRBD1 identical over 9 bases. CDR1 is SGHDT and CDR2 is YYEEEE in the germline V gene. The CDR3 totals 14 residues. Trimming at V came to 6 bases and at J to 6 bases, leaving 10 bases not matched to a gene. Full variable domain (rest looked up from reference TRBV5-6 and TRBJ2-7): DAGVTQSPTHLIKTRGQQVTLRCSPKSGHDTVSWYQQALGQGPQFIFQYYEEEERQRGNFPDRFSGHQFPNYSSELNVNALLLGDSALYLCASTLWDRVREQYFGPGTRLTVT.

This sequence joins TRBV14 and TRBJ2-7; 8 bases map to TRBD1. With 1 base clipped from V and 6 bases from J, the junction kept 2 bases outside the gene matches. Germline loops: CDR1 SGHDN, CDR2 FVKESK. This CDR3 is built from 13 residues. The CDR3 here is CASSQVTGVEQYF. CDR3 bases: TGTGCCAGCAGCCAAGTGACAGGGGTCGAGCAGTACTTC.

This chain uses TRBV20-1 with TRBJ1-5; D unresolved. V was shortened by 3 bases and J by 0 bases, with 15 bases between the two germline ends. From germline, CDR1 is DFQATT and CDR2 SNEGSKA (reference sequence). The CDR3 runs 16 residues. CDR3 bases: TGCAGTGCTAGGACCACCGGGTCCTATAGCAATCAGCCCCAGCATTTT. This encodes CSARTTGSYSNQPQHF.

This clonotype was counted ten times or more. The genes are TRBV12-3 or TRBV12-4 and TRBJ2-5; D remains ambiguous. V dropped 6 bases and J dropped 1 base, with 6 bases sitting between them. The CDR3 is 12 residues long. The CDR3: CASSPRQETQYF. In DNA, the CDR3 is TGTGCCAGCAGCCCCCGCCAAGAGACCCAGTACTTC.

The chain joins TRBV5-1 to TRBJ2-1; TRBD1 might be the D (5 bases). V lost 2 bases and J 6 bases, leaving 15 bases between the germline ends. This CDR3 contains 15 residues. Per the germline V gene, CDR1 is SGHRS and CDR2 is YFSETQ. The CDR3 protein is CASSLGHISGNEQFF. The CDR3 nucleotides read TGCGCCAGCAGCTTAGGACACATCTCAGGCAATGAGCAGTTCTTC.

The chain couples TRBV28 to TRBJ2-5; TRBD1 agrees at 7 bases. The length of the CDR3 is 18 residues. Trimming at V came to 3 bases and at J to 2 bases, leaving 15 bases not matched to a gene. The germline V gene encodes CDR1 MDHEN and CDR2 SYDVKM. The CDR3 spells CASSLIKGQPAYQETQYF. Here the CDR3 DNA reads TGTGCCAGCAGTTTGATTAAGGGACAGCCGGCATATCAAGAGACCCAGTACTTC.

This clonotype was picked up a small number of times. The CDR3 DNA reads TGTGCCAGCAGCTTGGGGACAATGAAATCCCAAGAGACCCAGTACTTC. Protein: CASSLGTMKSQETQYF. The chain joins TRBV7-2 to TRBJ2-5; the D gene is possibly TRBD1 (6 bases). Per germline, CDR1 SGHTA and CDR2 FQGNSA. The CDR3 extends over 16 amino acids. Between the trimmed V and J ends, which lost 3 bases and 1 base, there was a span of 15 bases.

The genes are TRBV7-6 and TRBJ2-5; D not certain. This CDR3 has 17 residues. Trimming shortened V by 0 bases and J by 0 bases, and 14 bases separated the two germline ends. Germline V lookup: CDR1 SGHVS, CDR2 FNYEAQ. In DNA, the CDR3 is TGTGCCAGCAGCTTAGCGAGGAGCCTAACCTACCAAGAGACCCAGTACTTC. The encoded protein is CASSLARSLTYQETQYF.

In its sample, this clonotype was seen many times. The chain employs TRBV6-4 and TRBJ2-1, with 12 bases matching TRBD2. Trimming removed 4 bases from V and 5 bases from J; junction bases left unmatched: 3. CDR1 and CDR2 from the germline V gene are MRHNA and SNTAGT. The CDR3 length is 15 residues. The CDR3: CASSAGLAGNNEQFF. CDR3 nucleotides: TGTGCCAGCAGTGCCGGACTAGCGGGAAACAATGAGCAGTTCTTC.

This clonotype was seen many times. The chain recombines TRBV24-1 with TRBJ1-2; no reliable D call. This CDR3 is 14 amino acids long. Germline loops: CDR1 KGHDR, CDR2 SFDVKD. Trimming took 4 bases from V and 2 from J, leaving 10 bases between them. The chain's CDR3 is CATSDWTENYGYTF. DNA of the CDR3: TGTGCCACCAGTGACTGGACGGAAAACTATGGCTACACCTTC.

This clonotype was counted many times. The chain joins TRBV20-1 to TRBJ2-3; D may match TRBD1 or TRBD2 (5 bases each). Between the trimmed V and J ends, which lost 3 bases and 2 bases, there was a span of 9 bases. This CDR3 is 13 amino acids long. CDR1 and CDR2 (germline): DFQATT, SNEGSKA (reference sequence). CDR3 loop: CSARRDATDTQYF. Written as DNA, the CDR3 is TGCAGTGCTAGGAGGGACGCCACAGATACGCAGTATTTT.

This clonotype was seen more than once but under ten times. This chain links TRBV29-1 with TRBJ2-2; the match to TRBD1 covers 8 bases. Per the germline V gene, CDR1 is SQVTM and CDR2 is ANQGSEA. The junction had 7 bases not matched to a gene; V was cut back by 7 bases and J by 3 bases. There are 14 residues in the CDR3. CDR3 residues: CSAMDRVDTGELFF. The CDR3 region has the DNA TGCAGCGCGATGGACAGGGTTGACACCGGGGAGCTGTTTTTT.

The CDR3 spells CASSQALRADYEQYF. The CDR3 nucleotides read TGCGCCAGCAGCCAAGCCCTACGCGCGGACTACGAGCAGTACTTC. The chain carries TRBV4-3 and TRBJ2-7; D is uncertain. Germline V CDR1 and CDR2: LGHNA, YSLEER. The CDR3 is 15 residues long. With 1 base removed from V and 3 bases from J, the gap between germline ends came to 13 bases.

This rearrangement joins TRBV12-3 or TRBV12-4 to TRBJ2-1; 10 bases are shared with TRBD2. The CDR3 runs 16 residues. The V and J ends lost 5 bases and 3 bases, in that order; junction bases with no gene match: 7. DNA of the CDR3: TGTGCCAGCAGTCCGGGGACTAGCGTATTCTACAATGAGCAGTTCTTC. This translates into CASSPGTSVFYNEQFF.

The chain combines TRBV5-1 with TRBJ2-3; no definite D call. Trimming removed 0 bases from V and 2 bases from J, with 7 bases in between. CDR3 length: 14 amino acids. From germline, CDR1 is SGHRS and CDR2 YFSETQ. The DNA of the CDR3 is TGCGCCAGCAGCTTGGCTAGAATCACAGATACGCAGTATTTT. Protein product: CASSLARITDTQYF.

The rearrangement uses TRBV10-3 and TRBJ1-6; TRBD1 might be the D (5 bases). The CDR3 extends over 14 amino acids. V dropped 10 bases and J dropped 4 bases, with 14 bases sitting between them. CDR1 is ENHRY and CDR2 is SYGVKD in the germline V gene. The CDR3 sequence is CATTRDGYNSPLHF. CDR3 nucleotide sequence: TGTGCCACCACCCGGGACGGGTATAATTCACCCCTCCACTTT.

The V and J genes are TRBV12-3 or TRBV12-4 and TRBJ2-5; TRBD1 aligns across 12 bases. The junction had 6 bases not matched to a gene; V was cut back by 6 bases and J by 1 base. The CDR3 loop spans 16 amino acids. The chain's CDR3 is CASRPGQGAGQETQYF. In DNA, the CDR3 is TGTGCCAGCAGACCGGGACAGGGGGCAGGCCAAGAGACCCAGTACTTC.